Here is one T cell receptor (beta chain) with its context. These data belong to a study of blood T cell repertoires in COVID-19. The wider study: PBMCs, B-cell-depleted T cells, or T cells provided the cDNA or gDNA that made up the material.

Grouping used clinical history reported by participants in a survey and questionnaire. As processed by the authors: Reference gene primer amplification gave nucleated cell count estimates. The protocol was immunoSEQ multiplex PCR, while the TCRdb copy is restricted to in-frame clones and leaves out a portion. V and J calls plus clone size are reproduced from that table; the DNA served to infer D and trimming. The sample has 200,000 or so clones; around 82% are singletons. Sequenced material: PBMCs or T cells enriched from blood (not recorded which). The source is a man in his forties who had recovered from COVID-19.

The CDR3 protein is CASGETRSTDTQYF. Written as DNA, the CDR3 is TGCGCCAGCGGAGAGACGCGTAGCACAGATACGCAGTATTTT. V and J are TRBV5-1 and TRBJ2-3; the D is unclear. Germline V gives CDR1 SGHRS, CDR2 YFSETQ. V lost 7 bases, J lost 0 bases, and 12 bases lay in between. This CDR3 region has 14 residues.